This is a list of T cell receptor beta chains from one sample in a study of CD8 T cells in Susac syndrome. MiXCR, run by TCRdb on the immunoSEQ multiplex PCR reads, gives a single entry per CDR3 protein. The sample shows some 160,000 distinct CDR3 sequences, nearly 97% of them seen only once. The material sequenced was CD4+ T cells from PBMCs. The source of these receptors is a human donor with Susac syndrome. Both conserved end residues are part of each CDR3. A D gene is named only where the DNA matches it firmly. Not all rows give a size; the values are once, few, many and, for expanded clones, a class.

clone_size: -; j_call: TRBJ2-5; v_call: TRBV5-4; d_call: -; cdr3_aa: CASSWGGWGRGETQYF; cdr3_nt: TGTGCCAGCAGCTGGGGGGGCTGGGGGCGTGGAGAGACCCAGTACTTC
clone_size: -; j_call: TRBJ1-2; v_call: TRBV6-5; d_call: -; cdr3_aa: CASSYSGAWGGYTF; cdr3_nt: TGTGCCAGCAGTTACTCCGGGGCCTGGGGTGGCTACACCTTC
clone_size: few; j_call: TRBJ2-1; v_call: TRBV14; d_call: -; cdr3_aa: CASSLLGEQFF; cdr3_nt: TGTGCCAGCAGTCTACTTGGTGAGCAGTTCTTC
clone_size: -; j_call: TRBJ2-3; v_call: TRBV24-1; d_call: TRBD2; cdr3_aa: CATSEASSGSIDTQYF; cdr3_nt: TGTGCCACCAGTGAGGCCTCTAGCGGGAGTATAGATACGCAGTATTTT
clone_size: -; j_call: TRBJ2-5; v_call: TRBV5-1; d_call: TRBD2; cdr3_aa: CASSLQREETQYF; cdr3_nt: TGCGCCAGCAGCTTGCAGCGGGAGGAGACCCAGTACTTC
clone_size: -; j_call: TRBJ2-5; v_call: TRBV28; d_call: TRBD2; cdr3_aa: CASTNERSGRGTQYF; cdr3_nt: TGTGCCAGCACCAACGAGCGTAGCGGGAGAGGGACCCAGTACTTC
clone_size: -; j_call: TRBJ2-5; v_call: TRBV11-3; d_call: -; cdr3_aa: CASSSGVKETQYF; cdr3_nt: TGTGCCAGCAGCTCAGGGGTCAAAGAGACCCAGTACTTC
clone_size: -; j_call: TRBJ2-5; v_call: TRBV21-1; d_call: -; cdr3_aa: CASPGVSETQYF; cdr3_nt: TGTGCCAGTCCAGGGGTGTCGGAGACCCAGTACTTC
clone_size: -; j_call: TRBJ1-1; v_call: TRBV7-9; d_call: -; cdr3_aa: CASARDGNTEAFF; cdr3_nt: TGTGCCAGCGCCCGGGACGGTAACACTGAAGCTTTCTTT
clone_size: -; j_call: TRBJ1-1; v_call: TRBV20-1; d_call: -; cdr3_aa: CSALDRAEAFF; cdr3_nt: TGCAGTGCTCTTGATCGGGCTGAAGCTTTCTTT
clone_size: -; j_call: TRBJ2-2; v_call: TRBV5-1; d_call: -; cdr3_aa: CASSFSTGELFF; cdr3_nt: TGCGCCAGCAGCTTTTCTACCGGGGAGCTGTTTTTT
clone_size: -; j_call: TRBJ2-1; v_call: TRBV28; d_call: TRBD2; cdr3_aa: CASSGPSGRGSSYNEQFF; cdr3_nt: TGTGCCAGCAGTGGGCCTAGCGGGAGGGGCAGCTCCTACAATGAGCAGTTCTTC
clone_size: -; j_call: TRBJ2-7; v_call: TRBV28; d_call: TRBD2; cdr3_aa: CASSPELAGGEQYF; cdr3_nt: TGTGCCAGCAGTCCGGAACTAGCGGGAGGCGAGCAGTACTTC
clone_size: -; j_call: TRBJ1-6; v_call: TRBV5-4; d_call: -; cdr3_aa: CASSRQDSPLHF; cdr3_nt: TGTGCCAGCAGCCGACAGGATTCACCCCTCCACTTT
clone_size: -; j_call: TRBJ2-3; v_call: TRBV7-9; d_call: TRBD1; cdr3_aa: CASSRMRGPDGTQYF; cdr3_nt: TGTGCCAGCAGCCGCATGAGGGGGCCGGACGGTACGCAGTATTTT
clone_size: -; j_call: TRBJ2-5; v_call: TRBV7-3; d_call: TRBD2; cdr3_aa: CASSPASGGGPQETQYF; cdr3_nt: TGTGCCAGCAGCCCCGCCTCGGGGGGAGGGCCTCAAGAGACCCAGTACTTC
clone_size: -; j_call: TRBJ1-2; v_call: TRBV20-1; d_call: -; cdr3_aa: CSADPGTPYGYTF; cdr3_nt: TGCAGTGCTGACCCTGGGACACCCTATGGCTACACCTTC
clone_size: once; j_call: TRBJ2-5; v_call: TRBV28; d_call: TRBD1; cdr3_aa: CASSSGTGEETQYF; cdr3_nt: TGTGCCAGCAGTTCGGGGACAGGGGAAGAGACCCAGTACTTC
clone_size: -; j_call: TRBJ1-2; v_call: TRBV5-1; d_call: -; cdr3_aa: CASSPGTLKDYGYTF; cdr3_nt: TGCGCCAGCAGCCCCGGGACACTTAAGGACTATGGCTACACCTTC
clone_size: -; j_call: TRBJ2-2; v_call: TRBV29-1; d_call: -; cdr3_aa: CSVSHGRNTGELFF; cdr3_nt: TGCAGCGTTTCTCATGGCAGGAACACCGGGGAGCTGTTTTTT
clone_size: -; j_call: TRBJ1-2; v_call: TRBV12-3/TRBV12-4; d_call: -; cdr3_aa: CASRAGQHYGYTF; cdr3_nt: TGTGCCAGCAGGGCCGGGCAGCACTATGGCTACACCTTC
clone_size: -; j_call: TRBJ2-1; v_call: TRBV7-9; d_call: TRBD2; cdr3_aa: CAISPVTSGIYNEQFF; cdr3_nt: TGTGCCATCAGCCCGGTAACTAGCGGAATTTACAATGAGCAGTTCTTC
clone_size: -; j_call: TRBJ2-3; v_call: TRBV5-1; d_call: TRBD2; cdr3_aa: CASSTSTSGEPTDTQYF; cdr3_nt: TGCGCCAGCAGCACCTCGACTAGCGGGGAGCCCACAGATACGCAGTATTTT
clone_size: once; j_call: TRBJ2-2; v_call: TRBV7-3; d_call: -; cdr3_aa: CASSSHRGYTGELFF; cdr3_nt: TGTGCCAGCAGCTCGCATCGGGGCTACACCGGGGAGCTGTTTTTT
clone_size: -; j_call: TRBJ2-3; v_call: TRBV18; d_call: -; cdr3_aa: CASSPITDTQYF; cdr3_nt: TGTGCCAGCTCACCGATCACAGATACGCAGTATTTT
clone_size: -; j_call: TRBJ2-7; v_call: TRBV28; d_call: -; cdr3_aa: CATLVRREQYF; cdr3_nt: TGTGCCACCCTCGTGAGGCGCGAGCAGTACTTC
clone_size: -; j_call: TRBJ2-1; v_call: TRBV27; d_call: -; cdr3_aa: CASSSVWGARYNEQFF; cdr3_nt: TGTGCCAGCAGTTCGGTATGGGGGGCGCGTTACAATGAGCAGTTCTTC
clone_size: once; j_call: TRBJ2-7; v_call: TRBV29-1; d_call: TRBD2; cdr3_aa: CSATLAGGFYEQYF; cdr3_nt: TGCAGCGCAACTCTAGCGGGAGGGTTCTACGAGCAGTACTTC
clone_size: -; j_call: TRBJ2-3; v_call: TRBV6-5; d_call: TRBD1; cdr3_aa: CASSYSGGTGYTSTDTQYF; cdr3_nt: TGTGCCAGCAGTTACTCAGGAGGGACAGGATACACTAGCACAGATACGCAGTATTTT
clone_size: -; j_call: TRBJ2-5; v_call: TRBV7-9; d_call: -; cdr3_aa: CASSVQGIGGETQYF; cdr3_nt: TGTGCCAGCAGCGTCCAGGGTATTGGGGGGGAGACCCAGTACTTC
clone_size: -; j_call: TRBJ2-5; v_call: TRBV28; d_call: -; cdr3_aa: CASSLKGGGETQYF; cdr3_nt: TGTGCCAGCAGTCTGAAGGGGGGCGGGGAGACCCAGTACTTC
clone_size: -; j_call: TRBJ1-1; v_call: TRBV20-1; d_call: -; cdr3_aa: CSASNGLNTEAFF; cdr3_nt: TGCAGTGCTAGCAATGGGTTGAACACTGAAGCTTTCTTT
clone_size: -; j_call: TRBJ2-3; v_call: TRBV2; d_call: -; cdr3_aa: CASRGGEDTQYF; cdr3_nt: TGTGCCAGCAGGGGCGGGGAGGATACGCAGTATTTT
clone_size: -; j_call: TRBJ2-1; v_call: TRBV19; d_call: TRBD2; cdr3_aa: CASSTTSGENLNEQFF; cdr3_nt: TGTGCCAGTAGTACTACTAGCGGGGAGAATCTAAATGAGCAGTTCTTC
clone_size: -; j_call: TRBJ1-1; v_call: TRBV2; d_call: -; cdr3_aa: CARTTGRNTEAFF; cdr3_nt: TGTGCCAGGACGACAGGTAGGAACACTGAAGCTTTCTTT